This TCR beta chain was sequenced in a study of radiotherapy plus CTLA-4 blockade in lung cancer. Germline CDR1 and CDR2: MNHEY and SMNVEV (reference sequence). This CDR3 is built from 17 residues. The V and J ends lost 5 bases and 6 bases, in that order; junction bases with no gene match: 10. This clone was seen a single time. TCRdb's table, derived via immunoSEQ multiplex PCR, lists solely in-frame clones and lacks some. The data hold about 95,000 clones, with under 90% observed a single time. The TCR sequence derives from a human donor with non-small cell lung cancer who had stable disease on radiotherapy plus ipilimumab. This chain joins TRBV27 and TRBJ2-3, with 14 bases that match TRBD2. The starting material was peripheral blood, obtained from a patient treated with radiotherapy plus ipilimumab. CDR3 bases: TGTGCCAGCAGTACCGCCGGACTAGCGGGGGGTTCGGATACGCAGTATTTT. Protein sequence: CASSTAGLAGGSDTQYF.